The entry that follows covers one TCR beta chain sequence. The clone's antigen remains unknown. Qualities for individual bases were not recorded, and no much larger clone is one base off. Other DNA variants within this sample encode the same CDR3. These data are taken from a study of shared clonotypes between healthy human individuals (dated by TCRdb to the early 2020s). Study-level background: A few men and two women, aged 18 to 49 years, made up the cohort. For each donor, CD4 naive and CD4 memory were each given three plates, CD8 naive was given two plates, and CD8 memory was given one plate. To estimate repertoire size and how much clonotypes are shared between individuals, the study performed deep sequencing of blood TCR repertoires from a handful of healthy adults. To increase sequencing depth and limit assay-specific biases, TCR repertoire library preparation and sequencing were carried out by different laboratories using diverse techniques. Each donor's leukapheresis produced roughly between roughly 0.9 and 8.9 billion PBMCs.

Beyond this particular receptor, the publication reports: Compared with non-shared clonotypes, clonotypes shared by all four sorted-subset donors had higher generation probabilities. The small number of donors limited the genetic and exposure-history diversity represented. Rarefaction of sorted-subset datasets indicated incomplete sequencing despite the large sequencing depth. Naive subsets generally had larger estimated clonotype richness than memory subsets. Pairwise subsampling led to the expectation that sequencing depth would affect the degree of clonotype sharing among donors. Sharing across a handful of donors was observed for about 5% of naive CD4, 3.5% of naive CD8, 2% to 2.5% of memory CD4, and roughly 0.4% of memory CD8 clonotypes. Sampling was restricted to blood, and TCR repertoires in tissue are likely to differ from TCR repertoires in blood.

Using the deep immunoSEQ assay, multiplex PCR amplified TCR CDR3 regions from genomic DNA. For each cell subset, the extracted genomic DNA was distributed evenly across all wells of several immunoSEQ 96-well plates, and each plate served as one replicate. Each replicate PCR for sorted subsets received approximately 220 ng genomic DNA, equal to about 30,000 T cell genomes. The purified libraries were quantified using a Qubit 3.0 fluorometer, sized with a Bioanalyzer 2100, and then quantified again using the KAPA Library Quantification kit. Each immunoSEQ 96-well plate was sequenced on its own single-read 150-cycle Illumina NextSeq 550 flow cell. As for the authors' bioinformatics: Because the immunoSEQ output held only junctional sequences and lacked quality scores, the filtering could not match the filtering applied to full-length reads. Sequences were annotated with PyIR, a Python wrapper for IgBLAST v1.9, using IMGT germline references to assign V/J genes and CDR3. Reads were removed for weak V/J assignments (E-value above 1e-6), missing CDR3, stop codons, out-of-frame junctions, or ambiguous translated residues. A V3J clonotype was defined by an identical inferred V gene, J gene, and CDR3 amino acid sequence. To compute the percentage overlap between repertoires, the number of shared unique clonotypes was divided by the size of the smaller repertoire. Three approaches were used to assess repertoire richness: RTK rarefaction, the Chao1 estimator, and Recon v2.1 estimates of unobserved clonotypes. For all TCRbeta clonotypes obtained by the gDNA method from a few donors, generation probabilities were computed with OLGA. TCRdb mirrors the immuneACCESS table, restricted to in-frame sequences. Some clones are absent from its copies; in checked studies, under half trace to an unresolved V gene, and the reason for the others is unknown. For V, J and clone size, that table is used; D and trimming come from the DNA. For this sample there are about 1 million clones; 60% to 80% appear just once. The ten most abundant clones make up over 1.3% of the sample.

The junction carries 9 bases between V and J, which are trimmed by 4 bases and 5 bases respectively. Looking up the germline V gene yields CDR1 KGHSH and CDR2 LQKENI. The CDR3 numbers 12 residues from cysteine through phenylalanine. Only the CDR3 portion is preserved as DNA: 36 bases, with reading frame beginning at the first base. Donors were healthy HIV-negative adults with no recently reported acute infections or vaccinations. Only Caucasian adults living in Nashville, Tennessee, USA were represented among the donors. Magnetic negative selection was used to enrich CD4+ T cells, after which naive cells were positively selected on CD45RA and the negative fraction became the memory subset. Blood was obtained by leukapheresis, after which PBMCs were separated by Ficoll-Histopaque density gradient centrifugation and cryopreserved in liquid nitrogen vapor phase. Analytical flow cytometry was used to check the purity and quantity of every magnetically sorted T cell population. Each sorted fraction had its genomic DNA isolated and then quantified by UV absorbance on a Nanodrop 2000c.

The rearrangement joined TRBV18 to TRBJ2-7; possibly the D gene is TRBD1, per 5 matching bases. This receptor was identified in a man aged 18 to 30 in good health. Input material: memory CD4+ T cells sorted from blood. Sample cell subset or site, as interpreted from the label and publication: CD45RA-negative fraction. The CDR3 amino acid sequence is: CASSRDRDEQYF. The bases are TGTGCCAGCTCACGCGACAGAGACGAGCAGTACTTC.